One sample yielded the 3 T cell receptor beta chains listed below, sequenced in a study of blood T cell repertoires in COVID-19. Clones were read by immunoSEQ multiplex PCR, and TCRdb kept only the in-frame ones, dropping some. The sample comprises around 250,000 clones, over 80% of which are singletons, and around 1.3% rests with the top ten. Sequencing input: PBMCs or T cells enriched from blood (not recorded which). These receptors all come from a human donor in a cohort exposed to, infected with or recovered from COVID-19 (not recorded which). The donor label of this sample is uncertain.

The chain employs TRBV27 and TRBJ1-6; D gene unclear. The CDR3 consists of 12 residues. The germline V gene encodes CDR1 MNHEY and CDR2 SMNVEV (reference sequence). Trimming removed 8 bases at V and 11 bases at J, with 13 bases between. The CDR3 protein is CASGPVFTPLHF. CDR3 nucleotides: TGTGCCAGCGGTCCGGTCTTCACACCCCTCCACTTT.

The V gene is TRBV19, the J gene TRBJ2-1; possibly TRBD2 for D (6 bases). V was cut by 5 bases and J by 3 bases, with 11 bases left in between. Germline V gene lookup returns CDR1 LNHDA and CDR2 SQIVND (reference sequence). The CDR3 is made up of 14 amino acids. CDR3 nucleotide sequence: TGTGCCAGTAGTCCCCTGGGGGGCTACAATGAGCAGTTCTTC. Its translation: CASSPLGGYNEQFF. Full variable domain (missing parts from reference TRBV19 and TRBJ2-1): DGGITQSPKYLFRKEGQNVTLSCEQNLNHDAMYWYRQDPGQGLRLIYYSQIVNDFQKGDIAEGYSVSREKKESFPLTVTSAQKNPTAFYLCASSPLGGYNEQFFGPGTRLTVL.

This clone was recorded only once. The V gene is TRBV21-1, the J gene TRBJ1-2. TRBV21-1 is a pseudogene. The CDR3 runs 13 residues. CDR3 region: CASTAATNYGYTF. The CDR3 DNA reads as TGTGCCAGCACCGCCGCTACTAACTATGGCTACACCTTC.